One and the same sample provided the 21 T cell receptor beta chains below, sequenced in a study of response to subunit inactivated influenza vaccine. TCRdb reprocessed the RT-PCR reads with MiXCR, giving one entry per CDR3 protein. The repertoire has hundreds of thousands of distinct CDR3 sequences, less than 20% of them found once; the top ten carry around 10%. The sample here was PBMCs from blood, taken 11 to 12 days after vaccination. These TCRs come from a man aged 50 or older who received an inactivated influenza vaccine.

This chain joins TRBV28 and TRBJ2-6, with 8 bases matching TRBD1. This CDR3 spans 18 amino acids. With V trimmed by 5 bases and J by 0 bases, 9 bases remained unmatched. Germline CDR1 reads MDHEN; CDR2 reads SYDVKM. The CDR3 bases are TGTGCCAGCAGTGGATTGGGACAGGCCCGCTCTGGGGCCAACGTCCTGACTTTC. Protein sequence: CASSGLGQARSGANVLTF.

This clonotype was recorded a few times. The chain has TRBV9 and TRBJ2-3; D is unclear. CDR1 and CDR2 from the germline V gene are SGDLS and YYNGEE. V was trimmed by 0 bases and J by 5 bases, leaving 19 bases between them. The CDR3 length is 17 residues. The CDR3: CASSVDLLPTTGDTQYF. The CDR3 DNA reads TGTGCCAGCAGCGTAGATCTACTGCCTACTACGGGAGATACGCAGTATTTT. Filled out from reference TRBV9 and TRBJ2-3, the complete variable domain reads DSGVTQTPKHLITATGQRVTLRCSPRSGDLSVYWYQQSLDQGLQFLIQYYNGEERAKGNILERFSAQQFPDLHSELNLSSLELGDSALYFCASSVDLLPTTGDTQYFGPGTRLTVL.

This clonotype was counted only a few times. V gene TRBV30 combines with J gene TRBJ2-5, with D perhaps given as TRBD1 or TRBD2 (5 bases each). Trimming shortened V by 0 bases and J by 5 bases, and 22 bases separated the two germline ends. Looked up from germline, CDR1 is GTSNPN and CDR2 is SVGIG (reference sequence). This CDR3 spans 17 amino acids. In nucleotides, the CDR3 is TGTGCCTGGAGTGTACTGGGGGACCCGGAAAGGTCGGAGACCCAGTACTTC. It is translated as CAWSVLGDPERSETQYF.

The chain is built from TRBV7-3 and TRBJ2-3; D is perhaps TRBD1 or TRBD2 (5 bases each). This CDR3 has 15 residues. Trimming left V 5 bases short and J 3 bases short, with 15 bases between. CDR1 is SGHTA and CDR2 is FQGTGA in the germline V gene. The CDR3 bases are TGTGCCAGCAGCAAGTCGGGACCCGGAACAGATACGCAGTATTTT. It encodes CASSKSGPGTDTQYF. Based on the CDR3 plus reference TRBV7-3 and TRBJ2-3, the full variable domain is GAGVSQTPSNKVTEKGKYVELRCDPISGHTALYWYRQSLGQGPEFLIYFQGTGAADDSGLPNDRFFAVRPEGSVSTLKIQRTERGDSAVYLCASSKSGPGTDTQYFGPGTRLTVL.

In this sample, this clonotype turned up a few times. V usage is TRBV20-1 and J usage is TRBJ1-2; possible D gene TRBD1, 5 bases. The germline V gene encodes CDR1 DFQATT and CDR2 SNEGSKA (reference sequence). The V gene lost 1 base and the J gene lost 7 bases, with 22 bases spanning the gap. CDR3 length: 16 residues. The CDR3, as DNA: TGCAGTGCTAGAGTCTTGGGACGCCTTTGGGGTCGTGGCTACACCTTC. This translates into CSARVLGRLWGRGYTF.

This clonotype has a handful of counts. The chain is built from TRBV5-1 and TRBJ1-1; tentatively, D is TRBD1 (6 bases). The germline CDR1 and CDR2 sequences are SGHRS and YFSETQ. Between the trimmed V and J ends, which lost 4 bases and 8 bases, there was a span of 18 bases. This CDR3 is built from 14 residues. The CDR3 sequence: CASSGTINRAEAFF. The CDR3 nucleotides read TGCGCCAGCAGCGGAACGATCAACAGGGCGGAAGCTTTCTTT.

This clonotype has at least ten counts. The chain combines TRBV6-1 with TRBJ1-6; no definite D call. The CDR3 contains 13 residues. V was cut by 7 bases and J by 7 bases, with 11 bases left in between. Germline CDR1 MNHNS, CDR2 SASEGT. The CDR3, as DNA: TGTGCCAGCACCGAAACCAGGAATTCACCCCTCCACTTT. It codes for CASTETRNSPLHF.

Only a few counts were recorded for this clonotype. This chain joins TRBV19 and TRBJ2-1; D ambiguous. V lost 3 bases and J lost 2, with 11 bases in between. Germline CDR1 and CDR2: LNHDA and SQIVND (reference sequence). CDR3 length equals 15 residues. DNA of the CDR3: TGTGCCAGTAGTATCAGTCGGGTTGCCTACAATGAGCAGTTCTTC. As protein: CASSISRVAYNEQFF.

This clonotype was seen only a few times. The chain recombines TRBV20-1 with TRBJ2-1; 10 bases match TRBD1. Germline V lookup: CDR1 DFQATT, CDR2 SNEGSKA (reference sequence). Germline trimming cut 1 base from V and 3 bases from J; bases unmatched to any gene: 6. This CDR3 contains 16 residues. DNA for the CDR3: TGCAGTGCTAGAGGGACAGGGGGACCCTACTACAATGAGCAGTTCTTC. Translation gives CSARGTGGPYYNEQFF.

This clonotype was detected ten times or more. The chain combines TRBV29-1 with TRBJ2-1, with 11 bases lining up with TRBD2. The CDR3 totals 16 residues. V lost 3 bases to trimming and J lost 1 base; unmatched junction nucleotides: 5. Germline CDR1 is SQVTM and CDR2 is ANQGSEA. The DNA of the CDR3 is TGCAGCGTTGACGGTAGCGGGGGGGATTCCTACAATGAGCAGTTCTTC. It specifies CSVDGSGGDSYNEQFF.

This clonotype was seen a few times. The chain carries TRBV12-3 or TRBV12-4 and TRBJ2-5; TRBD2 is a possible D gene (5 bases). The length of the CDR3 is 16 residues. V was trimmed by 3 bases and J by 3 bases, leaving 17 bases between them. Here the CDR3 reads CASSLIMGSWEETQYF. The CDR3 DNA is TGTGCCAGCAGTTTGATTATGGGGAGCTGGGAAGAGACCCAGTACTTC.

This clonotype counts as medium-sized. J is TRBJ2-1 and V is TRBV29-1; 7 bases agree with TRBD2. This CDR3 is 16 amino acids long. Germline-derived CDR1 and CDR2 are SQVTM and ANQGSEA. V lost 2 bases and J lost 2; bases outside the gene matches: 9. CDR3 in amino acids: CSVEQAGVGTYNEQFF. For the CDR3, the DNA is TGCAGCGTTGAACAGGCGGGAGTGGGGACCTACAATGAGCAGTTCTTC.

This clonotype was detected a few times. The rearrangement uses TRBV14 and TRBJ2-1; TRBD2 aligns across 14 bases. Germline V gene data show CDR1 as SGHDN and CDR2 as FVKESK. V trimming: 5 bases; J trimming: 7 bases; junction bases outside the gene matches: 7. CDR3 size: 16 residues. CDR3 residues: CASSEGGLAGVNEQFF. The DNA for the CDR3 is TGTGCCAGCAGCGAAGGGGGACTAGCGGGAGTAAATGAGCAGTTCTTC.

The chain is built from TRBV27 and TRBJ2-1, with unresolved D. CDR3 length equals 15 residues. Germline-derived CDR1 and CDR2 are MNHEY and SMNVEV (reference sequence). Trimming cost V 4 bases and J 2 bases, with 12 bases left between them. CDR3 residues: CASSSPPLTYNEQFF. CDR3 coding DNA: TGTGCCAGCAGTTCCCCCCCTCTGACCTACAATGAGCAGTTCTTC.

This chain connects TRBV6-1 to TRBJ1-1; D uncertain. The germline V and J ends were trimmed by 6 bases and 5 bases, with 19 bases remaining between them. Germline V gene data show CDR1 as MNHNS and CDR2 as SASEGT. CDR3 length equals 15 residues. Written as DNA, the CDR3 is TGTGCCAGCAGCTCCTTTGGCCTCTCAGGTACTGAAGCTTTCTTT. It is translated as CASSSFGLSGTEAFF.

In this sample, this clonotype turned up many times. The V gene is TRBV12-3 or TRBV12-4, the J gene TRBJ1-2; D remains ambiguous. The CDR3 loop spans 14 amino acids. Trimming shortened V by 0 bases and J by 2 bases, and 7 bases separated the two germline ends. The CDR3, as DNA: TGTGCCAGCAGTTTAGCTGTCAGAAACTATGGCTACACCTTC. It encodes CASSLAVRNYGYTF.

This clonotype was found a few times. The chain couples TRBV27 to TRBJ2-5; possibly TRBD1 for D (5 bases). The V end was cut by 5 bases, the J end by 1 base, with 14 bases between. The V gene's germline CDR1 is MNHEY and CDR2 SMNVEV (reference sequence). The CDR3 totals 15 residues. The CDR3 reads CASSPLTETQETQYF. The CDR3 DNA follows: TGTGCCAGCAGTCCCCTGACAGAGACCCAAGAGACCCAGTACTTC.

This clonotype was found a few times. The rearrangement uses TRBV7-2 and TRBJ2-3; 7 bases agree with TRBD2. This CDR3 is 15 amino acids long. J was trimmed by 0 bases and V by 8 bases; bases with no gene match: 8. The germline V gene has CDR1 SGHTA and CDR2 FQGNSA. The DNA for the CDR3 is TGTGCCAGCGGTCAGCGGGGCCCTAGCACAGATACGCAGTATTTT. Translated, it gives CASGQRGPSTDTQYF.

This clonotype has only a few counts. The chain carries TRBV15 and TRBJ2-7; D may correspond to TRBD1 or TRBD2 (7 bases each). The germline CDR1 and CDR2 sequences are LNHNV and YYDKDF (reference sequence). The V gene lost 6 bases and the J gene lost 7 bases, with 16 bases spanning the gap. The CDR3 extends over 13 amino acids. CDR3 in DNA: TGTGCCACCAGGGAAGCAGGGGGGGGTGAGCAGTACTTC. Its translation is CATREAGGGEQYF.

This clonotype was detected a few times. Here the CDR3 reads CASSSTGTRGEKLFF. CDR3 coding DNA: TGTGCCAGCAGTTCGACAGGGACCCGGGGTGAAAAACTGTTTTTT. The chain links TRBV12-3 or TRBV12-4 to TRBJ1-4; 7 bases fit TRBD1. V lost 4 bases to trimming and J lost 7 bases; unmatched junction nucleotides: 9. This CDR3 has 15 residues.

This clonotype was picked up many times. V and J are TRBV11-2 and TRBJ2-5; a possible D gene is TRBD1 (6 bases). The CDR3 has 16 residues. The V end was cut by 5 bases, the J end by 5 bases, with 21 bases between. The V gene's germline CDR1 is SGHAT and CDR2 FQNNGV. The CDR3 DNA sequence: TGTGCCAGCAGCAGTCGTCAACAGGGAAGAAGTGAGACCCAGTACTTC. Residues: CASSSRQQGRSETQYF. Looking up the rest from reference TRBV11-2 and TRBJ2-5 gives the full variable domain: EAGVAQSPRYKIIEKRQSVAFWCNPISGHATLYWYQQILGQGPKLLIQFQNNGVVDDSQLPKDRFSAERLKGVDSTLKIQPAKLEDSAVYLCASSSRQQGRSETQYFGPGTRLLVL.